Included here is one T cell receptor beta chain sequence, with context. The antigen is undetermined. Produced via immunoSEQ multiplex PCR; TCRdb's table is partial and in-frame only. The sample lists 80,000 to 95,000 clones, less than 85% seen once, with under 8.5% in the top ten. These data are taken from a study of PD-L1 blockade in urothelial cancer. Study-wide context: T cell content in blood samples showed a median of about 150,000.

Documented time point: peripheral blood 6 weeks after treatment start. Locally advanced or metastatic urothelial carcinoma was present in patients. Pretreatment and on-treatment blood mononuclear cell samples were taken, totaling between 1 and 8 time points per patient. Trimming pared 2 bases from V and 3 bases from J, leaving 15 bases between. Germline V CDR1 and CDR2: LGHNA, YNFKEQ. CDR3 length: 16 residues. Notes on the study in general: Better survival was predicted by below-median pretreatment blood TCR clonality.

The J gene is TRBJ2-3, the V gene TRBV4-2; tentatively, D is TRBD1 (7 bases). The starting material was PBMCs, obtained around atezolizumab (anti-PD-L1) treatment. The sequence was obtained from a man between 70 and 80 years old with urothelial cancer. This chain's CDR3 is CASSQRRGDVTDTQYF. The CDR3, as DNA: TGTGCCAGCAGCCAACGCAGGGGGGACGTGACAGATACGCAGTATTTT.